This T cell receptor (beta chain) derives from a study of neurological immune-mediated disorders. Overall study results and limits: HTLV-1-associated myelopathy displayed the greatest TCR clonal expansion, and multiple sclerosis exhibited the smallest, lower than that of healthy controls.

From germline, CDR1 is SGHRS and CDR2 YFSETQ. The CDR3 length is 14 residues. V lost 1 base to trimming and J lost 10 bases, with 15 bases between them. One entry per CDR3 protein, called by TCRdb with MiXCR from the 5' RACE reads. This sample has approximately 37,000 distinct CDR3 sequences, with about 14% found just once. This clonotype was seen ten or more times. The antigen remains unidentified. The TCR originated in a woman in her fifties or sixties with HTLV-1-associated myelopathy (HAM/TSP). The chain combines TRBV5-1 with TRBJ2-1, with TRBD2 as a possible D gene (5 bases). Sequencing used PBMCs. The CDR3 loop is CASSLNQQREEQFF. The CDR3, as DNA: TGCGCCAGCAGCTTGAATCAACAACGGGAAGAGCAGTTCTTC.